These 27 T cell receptor beta chains originate from one sample sequenced in a study of T cell responses to AZD1222 COVID-19 vaccine. Profiling relied on immunoSEQ multiplex PCR, and the TCRdb table lists in-frame clones only, not all of them. Here the sample spans 90,000 to 150,000 clones, 88% being singletons. The material sequenced was peripheral blood, taken 28 days after the second AZD1222 dose. These receptors came from an adult who received the AZD1222 COVID-19 vaccine.

The J gene is TRBJ1-3, the V gene TRBV19, with D unclear. The length of the CDR3 is 15 residues. Trimming removed 4 bases from V and 0 bases from J, with 10 bases in between. Germline V gene sequence: CDR1 LNHDA, CDR2 SQIVND (reference sequence). This CDR3 reads CASSTQKSSGNTIYF. CDR3 coding DNA: TGTGCCAGTAGTACCCAGAAGAGCTCTGGAAACACCATATATTTT. Complete variable domain (other parts from reference TRBV19 and TRBJ1-3): DGGITQSPKYLFRKEGQNVTLSCEQNLNHDAMYWYRQDPGQGLRLIYYSQIVNDFQKGDIAEGYSVSREKKESFPLTVTSAQKNPTAFYLCASSTQKSSGNTIYFGEGSWLTVV.

The rearrangement joins TRBV4-2 to TRBJ1-5, with no clear D. This CDR3 is 16 amino acids long. Trimming stripped 5 bases from V and 5 bases from J, with 19 bases between. The V gene's germline CDR1 is LGHNA and CDR2 YNFKEQ. As DNA, the CDR3 is TGTGCCAGCAGCGAAAGAGAAGGCCTTCAGGATCAGCCCCAGCATTTT. Residues: CASSEREGLQDQPQHF.

The J gene is TRBJ2-5, the V gene TRBV6-2 or TRBV6-3; D is unclear. V lost 2 bases to trimming and J lost 2 bases, with 12 bases between them. Per germline, CDR1 MNHEY and CDR2 SVGEGT. The CDR3 covers 15 residues. CDR3 nucleotides: TGTGCCAGCAGTTACGTGGCAGGCAGTCAAGAGACCCAGTACTTC. It codes for CASSYVAGSQETQYF.

The rearrangement joins TRBV12-3 or TRBV12-4 to TRBJ2-1; D may correspond to TRBD1 or TRBD2 (6 bases each). The CDR3 extends over 13 amino acids. Trimming cost V 7 bases and J 4 bases, with 11 bases left between them. DNA of the CDR3: TGTGCCAGCAAGGGGGGCGGTTACAATGAGCAGTTCTTC. Protein: CASKGGGYNEQFF.

This rearrangement joins TRBV24-1 to TRBJ2-5; D not resolved. From germline, CDR1 is KGHDR and CDR2 SFDVKD. This CDR3 region has 13 residues. With 5 bases removed from V and 5 bases from J, the gap between germline ends came to 11 bases. The CDR3: CATSAFGSETQYF. In nucleotides, the CDR3 is TGTGCCACCAGTGCTTTTGGTTCGGAGACCCAGTACTTC.

The chain couples TRBV7-2 to TRBJ1-5; tentative D call: TRBD1 (6 bases). Germline CDR1 reads SGHTA; CDR2 reads FQGNSA. This CDR3 is 13 amino acids long. V was shortened by 5 bases and J by 5 bases, with 10 bases between the two germline ends. CDR3 sequence: CASSTGIYQPQHF. The CDR3 DNA reads as TGTGCCAGCAGCACAGGGATATATCAGCCCCAGCATTTT.

The chain employs TRBV11-3 and TRBJ2-1, with 7 bases identical to TRBD2. Germline V CDR1 and CDR2: SGHNT, YENEEA. There are 15 residues in the CDR3. Germline trimming cut 1 base from V and 3 bases from J; bases unmatched to any gene: 3. The CDR3 sequence: CASSLGGGVYNEQFF. The CDR3 nucleotides read TGTGCCAGCAGCTTAGGGGGAGGGGTCTACAATGAGCAGTTCTTC.

This chain connects TRBV5-1 to TRBJ2-1, with 14 positions matching TRBD2. Trimming cost V 3 bases and J 5 bases; bases outside gene matches: 1. Germline V CDR1 and CDR2: SGHRS, YFSETQ. There are 15 residues in the CDR3. In nucleotides, the CDR3 is TGCGCCAGCAGCTGGGGACTAGCGGGAGACAATGAGCAGTTCTTC. This codes for CASSWGLAGDNEQFF.

The chain has TRBV29-1 and TRBJ2-1, with D hard to call. Germline loops: CDR1 SQVTM, CDR2 ANQGSEA. The CDR3 sequence is 12 residues long. V gave up 4 bases and J gave up 8 bases, with 12 bases separating them. The chain's CDR3 is CSVGDPGDEQFF. Written as DNA, the CDR3 is TGCAGCGTTGGTGACCCTGGCGATGAGCAGTTCTTC.

This chain links TRBV12-3 or TRBV12-4 with TRBJ1-1; 8 bases align to TRBD1. The V gene end was trimmed by 5 bases and the J gene end by 10 bases; junction bases not matched to a gene: 6. The CDR3 runs to 12 residues. Here the CDR3 DNA reads TGTGCCAGCAGTCCCTGGACAGGGACAGCTTTCTTT. As protein: CASSPWTGTAFF.

The DNA for the CDR3 is TGTGCCAGTAGCTCAGGGGCGGTAAATGAAAAACTGTTTTTT. Its protein product is CASSSGAVNEKLFF. V and J are TRBV19 and TRBJ1-4, with D possibly matching TRBD1 (6 bases). With 6 bases removed from V and 5 bases from J, the gap between germline ends came to 13 bases. The germline gives CDR1 LNHDA, CDR2 SQIVND (reference sequence). This CDR3 contains 14 residues.

The chain uses TRBV27 and TRBJ1-5; unclear D gene. The V gene's germline CDR1 is MNHEY and CDR2 SMNVEV (reference sequence). Trimming shortened V by 4 bases and J by 0 bases, and 7 bases separated the two germline ends. This CDR3 is 14 amino acids long. CDR3 bases: TGTGCCAGCAGTTCCAGTTATAGCAATCAGCCCCAGCATTTT. Encoded protein: CASSSSYSNQPQHF.

This chain links TRBV9 with TRBJ1-5; D is ambiguous. This CDR3 contains 13 residues. Trimming left V 0 bases short and J 13 bases short, with 14 bases between. Germline CDR1 SGDLS, CDR2 YYNGEE. The CDR3, as DNA: TGTGCCAGCAGCGTAGAGGACGAAGGGCGGCAGCATTTT. Translating gives CASSVEDEGRQHF.

This rearrangement joins TRBV11-2 to TRBJ1-2, with D possibly being TRBD1 (5 bases). This CDR3 contains 15 residues. The V end lost 0 bases, the J end lost 4 bases, and 12 bases lay between the germline ends. Per germline, CDR1 SGHAT and CDR2 FQNNGV. DNA of the CDR3: TGTGCCAGCAGCTTAGAGTCGGCAGGGTCCTATGGCTACACCTTC. It translates to CASSLESAGSYGYTF.

The chain links TRBV4-3 to TRBJ2-7; 13 bases match TRBD2. Per the germline V gene, CDR1 is LGHNA and CDR2 is YSLEER. The CDR3 extends over 16 amino acids. Losses at the gene ends were 3 bases for V and 6 bases for J; bases not matched to a gene: 8. The CDR3 reads CASSQELAGGSTEQYF. CDR3 sequence (DNA): TGCGCCAGCAGCCAGGAACTAGCGGGAGGGTCCACCGAGCAGTACTTC.

The gene calls are TRBV18 and TRBJ2-7; D possibly corresponds to TRBD1 (6 bases). Germline V gives CDR1 KGHSH, CDR2 LQKENI. Trimming shortened V by 6 bases and J by 5 bases, and 11 bases separated the two germline ends. The CDR3 sequence is 12 residues long. The CDR3: CASSPDRNEQYF. The DNA of the CDR3 is TGTGCCAGCTCGCCCGACAGGAACGAGCAGTACTTC. Based on the CDR3 plus reference TRBV18 and TRBJ2-7, the full variable domain is NAGVMQNPRHLVRRRGQEARLRCSPMKGHSHVYWYRQLPEEGLKFMVYLQKENIIDESGMPKERFSAEFPKEGPSILRIQQVVRGDSAAYFCASSPDRNEQYFGPGTRLTVT.

This sequence joins TRBV18 and TRBJ1-1; no reliable D call. Germline lookup yields CDR1 KGHSH and CDR2 LQKENI. V was trimmed by 6 bases and J by 5 bases, leaving 25 bases between them. CDR3 length: 17 amino acids. CDR3: CASSPGGKTHYWTEAFF. The CDR3 DNA reads TGTGCCAGCTCCCCCGGAGGGAAGACGCATTACTGGACTGAAGCTTTCTTT.

The rearrangement joins TRBV5-6 to TRBJ1-6; tentatively, D is TRBD1 (5 bases). CDR3 size: 15 residues. Per the germline V gene, CDR1 is SGHDT and CDR2 is YYEEEE. The ends were cut back, 4 bases at V and 9 bases at J, with 17 bases in the middle. In DNA form, the CDR3 reads TGTGCCAGCAGCCCAGGGACGGAGGCCTTTTCACCCCTCCACTTT. It translates to CASSPGTEAFSPLHF. Full variable domain (outside the CDR3, taken from reference TRBV5-6 and TRBJ1-6): DAGVTQSPTHLIKTRGQQVTLRCSPKSGHDTVSWYQQALGQGPQFIFQYYEEEERQRGNFPDRFSGHQFPNYSSELNVNALLLGDSALYLCASSPGTEAFSPLHFGNGTRLTVT.

The chain has TRBV28 and TRBJ2-3; D gene unclear. In germline, CDR1 is MDHEN, CDR2 SYDVKM. Trimming left V 1 base short and J 2 bases short, with 4 bases between. CDR3 length equals 13 residues. CDR3 residues: CASSLSATDTQYF. CDR3 in DNA: TGTGCCAGCAGTTTATCGGCCACAGATACGCAGTATTTT.

The rearrangement uses TRBV3-1 (or the pseudogene TRBV3-2) and TRBJ1-6; no definite D call. The V gene's germline CDR1 is LGHDT and CDR2 YNNKEL (reference sequence). V lost 1 base and J 7 bases, leaving 14 bases between the germline ends. This CDR3 region has 16 residues. CDR3 sequence reads: CASSQGIKTPNSPLHF. Here the CDR3 DNA reads TGTGCCAGCAGCCAAGGTATCAAGACCCCAAATTCACCCCTCCACTTT.

This chain joins TRBV11-2 and TRBJ2-7; 11 nucleotides match TRBD1. Germline loops: CDR1 SGHAT, CDR2 FQNNGV. The CDR3 consists of 17 residues. The V and J ends lost 1 base and 0 bases, in that order; junction bases with no gene match: 5. The CDR3, as DNA: TGTGCCAGCAGCTTAGGGACAGGGGGCCCCCTCTCCTACGAGCAGTACTTC. Protein product: CASSLGTGGPLSYEQYF.

This clone was seen more than once but under ten times. The V and J genes are TRBV19 and TRBJ2-7; D unclear. The CDR3 covers 13 residues. V dropped 5 bases and J dropped 0 bases, with 8 bases sitting between them. Germline assignment: CDR1 LNHDA and CDR2 SQIVND (reference sequence). DNA for the CDR3: TGTGCCAGTAGTTTCACAGACTCCTACGAGCAGTACTTC. Its translation is CASSFTDSYEQYF. The variable domain in full, with the rest retrieved from reference TRBV19 and TRBJ2-7, is DGGITQSPKYLFRKEGQNVTLSCEQNLNHDAMYWYRQDPGQGLRLIYYSQIVNDFQKGDIAEGYSVSREKKESFPLTVTSAQKNPTAFYLCASSFTDSYEQYFGPGTRLTVT.

The V gene is TRBV28, the J gene TRBJ2-7, with TRBD2 identical over 7 bases. In germline, CDR1 is MDHEN, CDR2 SYDVKM. The junction had 10 bases not matched to a gene; V was cut back by 5 bases and J by 0 bases. The length of the CDR3 is 16 residues. CDR3 in amino acids: CASSPLGGKGSYEQYF. Written as DNA, the CDR3 is TGTGCCAGCAGTCCTTTGGGAGGGAAAGGCTCCTACGAGCAGTACTTC.

The V gene is TRBV6-5, the J gene TRBJ1-2; D remains unclear. Germline values: CDR1 MNHEY, CDR2 SVGAGI. CDR3 size: 12 residues. The germline V and J ends were trimmed by 8 bases and 3 bases, with 10 bases remaining between them. The chain's CDR3 is CASSQDYYGYTF. In DNA form, the CDR3 reads TGTGCCAGCTCCCAGGACTACTATGGCTACACCTTC.

This chain uses TRBV14 with TRBJ2-3; TRBD2 aligns across 12 bases. With 1 base clipped from V and 4 bases from J, the junction kept 3 bases outside the gene matches. The CDR3 runs 16 residues. Germline V gives CDR1 SGHDN, CDR2 FVKESK. CDR3 coding DNA: TGTGCCAGCAGCCAAGTGGCTAGCGGGGGGGCAGATACGCAGTATTTT. This codes for CASSQVASGGADTQYF.

The V and J genes are TRBV13 and TRBJ1-2; a weak D match, TRBD1 (6 bases). This CDR3 comprises 15 residues. Trimming pared 5 bases from V and 4 bases from J, leaving 17 bases between. The germline CDR1 and CDR2 sequences are PRHDT and FYEKMQ (reference sequence). This CDR3 is CASSQGRMYSYGYTF. The CDR3 DNA is TGTGCCAGCAGCCAGGGGCGCATGTACTCCTATGGCTACACCTTC.

The chain links TRBV7-2 to TRBJ2-7, with 10 nucleotides matching TRBD2. This CDR3 is built from 16 residues. In germline, CDR1 is SGHTA, CDR2 FQGNSA. With V trimmed by 1 base and J by 1 base, 4 bases remained unmatched. DNA of the CDR3: TGTGCCAGCAGCTTAGTCGGGACTAGCGAGTCCTACGAGCAGTACTTC. It specifies CASSLVGTSESYEQYF.